Following are 12 T cell receptor beta chains from one sample sequenced in a study of cytomegalovirus exposure and HLA in healthy donors. 13 Jbeta primers and 60 Vbeta primers were used for the PCR. Clones were sequenced by immunoSEQ multiplex PCR, and TCRdb holds only the in-frame ones, with some missing. The table includes roughly 140,000 clones, around 80% detected once. Sequencing used PBMCs. Source of these receptors: a man aged 25 to 45 in good health and CMV-seropositive.

The CDR3 loop reads CASRHDRVYDEQFF. Here the CDR3 DNA reads TGTGCCAGTAGACATGACAGGGTTTACGATGAGCAGTTCTTC. The chain links TRBV19 to TRBJ2-1, with 7 bases aligning to TRBD1. The CDR3 has 14 residues. The germline gives CDR1 LNHDA, CDR2 SQIVND (reference sequence). The V gene end was trimmed by 6 bases and the J gene end by 8 bases; junction bases not matched to a gene: 10.

V and J are TRBV27 and TRBJ2-7; a weak D match, TRBD2 (6 bases). V was cut by 4 bases and J by 3 bases, with 19 bases left in between. Germline lookup yields CDR1 MNHEY and CDR2 SMNVEV (reference sequence). CDR3 length: 16 amino acids. CDR3 in amino acids: CASSSPLRDSNYEQYF. The DNA of the CDR3 is TGTGCCAGCAGTTCACCCCTCCGGGACTCTAACTACGAGCAGTACTTC.

J is TRBJ2-4 and V is TRBV19; a weak D match, TRBD2 (6 bases). Germline V gives CDR1 LNHDA, CDR2 SQIVND (reference sequence). V lost 8 bases and J lost 0, with 23 bases in between. This CDR3 is built from 18 residues. This chain's CDR3 is CASDPGVALGLAKNIQYF. In DNA, the CDR3 is TGTGCCAGTGATCCGGGAGTTGCATTGGGTCTAGCCAAAAACATTCAGTACTTC.

On this clone: The identical CDR3 is also encoded by other nucleotide sequences in the sample. This chain uses TRBV27 with TRBJ2-5; possible D gene TRBD1, 6 bases. This CDR3 contains 14 residues. Trimming took 6 bases from V and 4 from J, leaving 15 bases between them. Germline CDR1 MNHEY, CDR2 SMNVEV (reference sequence). CDR3: CASSPGTRGETQYF. Written as DNA, the CDR3 is TGTGCCAGCAGCCCGGGAACCAGGGGAGAGACCCAGTACTTC.

The chain is built from TRBV2 and TRBJ1-5; D perhaps matches TRBD1 (5 bases). Between the trimmed V and J ends, which lost 1 base and 1 base, there was a span of 8 bases. From germline, CDR1 is SNHLY and CDR2 FYNNEI. The CDR3 totals 15 residues. The CDR3 region is CASSEGRASNQPQHF. DNA of the CDR3: TGTGCCAGCAGTGAAGGCAGGGCAAGCAATCAGCCCCAGCATTTT.

The rearrangement uses TRBV7-9 and TRBJ2-5, with a tentative D call TRBD2 (5 bases). The germline CDR1 and CDR2 sequences are SEHNR and FQNEAQ (reference sequence). V lost 5 bases and J 5 bases, leaving 9 bases between the germline ends. The CDR3 is 12 residues long. The CDR3 DNA is TGTGCCAGCAGCCGTCCGGGGGAGACCCAGTACTTC. Translating it yields CASSRPGETQYF.

This clone was seen only once. The chain joins TRBV9 to TRBJ2-3, with no clear D. CDR1 is SGDLS and CDR2 is YYNGEE in the germline V gene. The germline V and J ends were trimmed by 3 bases and 1 base, with 18 bases remaining between them. CDR3 size: 17 residues. The DNA of the CDR3 is TGTGCCAGCAGCGACAACACTATCCCTATGGGCACAGATACGCAGTATTTT. This encodes CASSDNTIPMGTDTQYF.

CDR3 amino acids: CASVRGGGTQYF. The CDR3 nucleotides read TGTGCCTCCGTCCGGGGAGGAGGTACGCAGTATTTT. The chain carries TRBV30 and TRBJ2-3, with TRBD2 as a possible D gene (6 bases). The germline CDR1 and CDR2 sequences are GTSNPN and SVGIG (reference sequence). Trimming removed 7 bases at V and 8 bases at J, with 16 bases between. The length of the CDR3 is 12 residues.

This clone was seen once. V usage is TRBV6-5 and J usage is TRBJ2-6; 8 bases map to TRBD1. V lost 8 bases and J lost 2; bases outside the gene matches: 2. The CDR3 contains 14 residues. CDR1 is MNHEY, CDR2 SVGAGI, per germline. The CDR3 bases are TGTGCCAGCGCAGGGGGCGCTGGGGCCAACGTCCTGACTTTC. This gives the protein CASAGGAGANVLTF.

V and J are TRBV19 and TRBJ2-2; the D gene is possibly TRBD1 (5 bases). Germline CDR1 and CDR2: LNHDA and SQIVND (reference sequence). The V end lost 7 bases, the J end lost 0 bases, and 12 bases lay between the germline ends. The CDR3 sequence is 15 residues long. The CDR3 DNA sequence: TGTGCCAGTACTTGGACACTCGCGAACACCGGGGAGCTGTTTTTT. This encodes CASTWTLANTGELFF.

This clone has just a few counts. V usage is TRBV30 and J usage is TRBJ1-1, with D maybe TRBD1 (5 bases). This CDR3 is 13 amino acids long. Trimming took 0 bases from V and 4 from J, leaving 9 bases between them. Germline lookup yields CDR1 GTSNPN and CDR2 SVGIG (reference sequence). As DNA, the CDR3 is TGTGCCTGGAGTGTGCGGGGGGTCACTGAAGCTTTCTTT. Protein product: CAWSVRGVTEAFF.

This chain joins TRBV5-1 and TRBJ1-2; 7 bases match TRBD1. Germline CDR1 and CDR2: SGHRS and YFSETQ. The CDR3 runs to 15 residues. Unmatched junction bases numbered 7, after V lost 0 bases and J lost 5 bases. CDR3 nucleotide sequence: TGCGCCAGCAGCTTGGATGGGACAGCCATATATGGCTACACCTTC. Amino acids: CASSLDGTAIYGYTF. Combining the CDR3 with reference TRBV5-1 and TRBJ1-2 gives the whole variable domain KAGVTQTPRYLIKTRGQQVTLSCSPISGHRSVSWYQQTPGQGLQFLFEYFSETQRNKGNFPGRFSGRQFSNSRSEMNVSTLELGDSALYLCASSLDGTAIYGYTFGSGTRLTVV.